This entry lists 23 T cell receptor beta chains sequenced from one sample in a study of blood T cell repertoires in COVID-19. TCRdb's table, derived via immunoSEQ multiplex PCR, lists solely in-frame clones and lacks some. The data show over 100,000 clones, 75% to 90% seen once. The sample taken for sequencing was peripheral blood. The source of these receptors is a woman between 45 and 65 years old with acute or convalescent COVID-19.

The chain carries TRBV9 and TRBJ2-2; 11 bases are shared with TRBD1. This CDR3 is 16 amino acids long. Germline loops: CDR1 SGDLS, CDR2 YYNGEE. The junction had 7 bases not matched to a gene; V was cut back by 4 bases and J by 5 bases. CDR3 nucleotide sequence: TGTGCCAGCAGCCCCCAGGGACAGGGGGTAACCGGGGAGCTGTTTTTT. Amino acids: CASSPQGQGVTGELFF.

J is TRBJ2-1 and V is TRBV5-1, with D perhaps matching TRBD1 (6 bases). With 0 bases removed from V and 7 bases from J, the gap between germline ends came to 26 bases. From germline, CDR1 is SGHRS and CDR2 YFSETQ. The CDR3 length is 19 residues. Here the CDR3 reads CASSLAPSAAGPRGNEQFF. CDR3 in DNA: TGCGCCAGCAGCTTGGCCCCCTCGGCGGCGGGTCCTAGGGGGAATGAGCAGTTCTTC.

CDR3 amino acids: CASSQGPDRAGNYGYTF. In DNA, the CDR3 is TGTGCCAGCAGCCAAGGCCCAGACAGGGCGGGCAACTATGGCTACACCTTC. The chain links TRBV14 to TRBJ1-2; TRBD1 matches at 7 bases. The CDR3 consists of 17 residues. Looked up from germline, CDR1 is SGHDN and CDR2 is FVKESK. The V and J ends lost 1 base and 2 bases, in that order; junction bases with no gene match: 10.

CDR3 bases: TGTGCCAGTATTGACAGAGGACACGGGGGCTACACCTTC. The encoded protein is CASIDRGHGGYTF. V and J are TRBV19 and TRBJ1-2; D might be TRBD1 (5 bases). The CDR3 length is 13 residues. CDR1 and CDR2 (germline): LNHDA, SQIVND (reference sequence). The V end lost 7 bases, the J end lost 8 bases, and 17 bases lay between the germline ends.

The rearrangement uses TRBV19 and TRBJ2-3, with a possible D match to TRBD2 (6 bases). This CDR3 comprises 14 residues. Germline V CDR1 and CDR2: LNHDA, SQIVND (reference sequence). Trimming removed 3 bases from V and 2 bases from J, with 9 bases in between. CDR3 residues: CASSIGGTTDTQYF. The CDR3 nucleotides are TGTGCCAGTAGTATCGGCGGGACCACAGATACGCAGTATTTT.

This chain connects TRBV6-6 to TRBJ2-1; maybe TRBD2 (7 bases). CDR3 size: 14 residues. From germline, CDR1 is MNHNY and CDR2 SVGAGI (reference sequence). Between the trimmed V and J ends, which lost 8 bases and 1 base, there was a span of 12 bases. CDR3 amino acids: CASGGAGSYNEQFF. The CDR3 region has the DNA TGTGCCAGCGGGGGGGCCGGTTCCTACAATGAGCAGTTCTTC.

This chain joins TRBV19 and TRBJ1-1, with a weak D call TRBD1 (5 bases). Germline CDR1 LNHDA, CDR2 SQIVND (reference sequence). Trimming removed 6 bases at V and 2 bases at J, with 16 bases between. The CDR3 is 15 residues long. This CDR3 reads CASSQTGLSNTEAFF. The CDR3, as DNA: TGTGCCAGTAGCCAAACGGGACTTTCTAACACTGAAGCTTTCTTT.

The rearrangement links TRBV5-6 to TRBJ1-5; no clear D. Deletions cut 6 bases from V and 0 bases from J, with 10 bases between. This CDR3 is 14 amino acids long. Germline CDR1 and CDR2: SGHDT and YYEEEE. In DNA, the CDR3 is TGTGCCAGCACTTCGAGGTTTAGCAATCAGCCCCAGCATTTT. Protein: CASTSRFSNQPQHF.

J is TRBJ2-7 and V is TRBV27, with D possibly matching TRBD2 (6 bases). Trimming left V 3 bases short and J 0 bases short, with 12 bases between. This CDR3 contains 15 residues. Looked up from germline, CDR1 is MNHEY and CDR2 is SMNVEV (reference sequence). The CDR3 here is CASSFGGIGSYEQYF. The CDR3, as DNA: TGTGCCAGCAGTTTCGGCGGGATTGGCTCCTACGAGCAGTACTTC.

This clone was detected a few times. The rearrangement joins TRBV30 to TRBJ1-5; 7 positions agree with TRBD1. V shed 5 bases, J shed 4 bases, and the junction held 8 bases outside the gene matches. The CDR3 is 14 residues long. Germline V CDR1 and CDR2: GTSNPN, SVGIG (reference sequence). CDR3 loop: CAWSQDRLNQPQHF. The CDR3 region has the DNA TGTGCCTGGTCCCAGGACAGGCTAAATCAGCCCCAGCATTTT.

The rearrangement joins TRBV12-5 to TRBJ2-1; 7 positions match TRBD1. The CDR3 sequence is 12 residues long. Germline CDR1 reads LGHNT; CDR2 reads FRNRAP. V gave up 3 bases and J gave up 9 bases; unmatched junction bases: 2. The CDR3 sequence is CASGLEGAEQFF. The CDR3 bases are TGTGCTAGTGGTTTAGAGGGGGCTGAGCAGTTCTTC. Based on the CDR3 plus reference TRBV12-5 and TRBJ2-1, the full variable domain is DARVTQTPRHKVTEMGQEVTMRCQPILGHNTVFWYRQTMMQGLELLAYFRNRAPLDDSGMPKDRFSAEMPDATLATLKIQPSEPRDSAVYFCASGLEGAEQFFGPGTRLTVL.

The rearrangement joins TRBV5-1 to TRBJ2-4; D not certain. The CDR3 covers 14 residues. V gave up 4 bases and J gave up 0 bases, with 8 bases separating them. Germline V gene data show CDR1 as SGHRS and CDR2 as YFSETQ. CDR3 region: CASSTTEAKNIQYF. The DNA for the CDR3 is TGCGCCAGCAGCACCACAGAAGCCAAAAACATTCAGTACTTC.

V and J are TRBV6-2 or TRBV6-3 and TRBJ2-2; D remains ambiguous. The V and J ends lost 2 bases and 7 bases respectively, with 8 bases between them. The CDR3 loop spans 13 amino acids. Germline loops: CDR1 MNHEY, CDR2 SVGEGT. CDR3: CASSYPNFGELFF. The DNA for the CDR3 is TGTGCCAGCAGTTACCCAAACTTCGGGGAGCTGTTTTTT.

DNA of the CDR3: TGTGCCAGCAGTGAAGGCGGGGGGGCCCCAGATACGCAGTATTTT. Encoded protein: CASSEGGGAPDTQYF. The chain is built from TRBV6-1 and TRBJ2-3, with 9 bases lining up with TRBD2. J gave up 4 bases and V 1 base, and 3 bases lay outside the gene matches. There are 15 residues in the CDR3. Germline V lookup: CDR1 MNHNS, CDR2 SASEGT.

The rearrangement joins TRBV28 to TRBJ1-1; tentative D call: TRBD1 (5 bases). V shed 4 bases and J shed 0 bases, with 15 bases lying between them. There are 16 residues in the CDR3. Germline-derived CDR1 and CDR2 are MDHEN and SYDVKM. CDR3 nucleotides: TGTGCCAGCAGTTCACATCGACAGAGCGTGAACACTGAAGCTTTCTTT. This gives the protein CASSSHRQSVNTEAFF.

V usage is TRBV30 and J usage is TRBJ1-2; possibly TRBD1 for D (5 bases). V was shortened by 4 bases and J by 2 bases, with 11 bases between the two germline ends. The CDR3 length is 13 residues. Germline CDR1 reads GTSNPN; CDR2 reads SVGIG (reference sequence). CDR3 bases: TGTGCCTGGATGAACAGACAGAACTATGGCTACACCTTC. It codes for CAWMNRQNYGYTF.

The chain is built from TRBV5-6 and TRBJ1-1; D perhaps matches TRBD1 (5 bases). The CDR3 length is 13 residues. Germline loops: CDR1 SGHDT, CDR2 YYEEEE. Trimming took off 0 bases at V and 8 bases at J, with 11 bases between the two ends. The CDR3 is CASSLDRPAEAFF. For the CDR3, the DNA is TGTGCCAGCAGCTTGGACAGGCCAGCAGAAGCTTTCTTT.

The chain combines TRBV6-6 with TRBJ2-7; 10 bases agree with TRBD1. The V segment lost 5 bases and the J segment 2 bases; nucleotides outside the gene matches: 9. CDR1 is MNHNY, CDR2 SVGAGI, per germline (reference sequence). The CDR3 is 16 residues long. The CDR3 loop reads CASSDYAGTGAYEQYF. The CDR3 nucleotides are TGTGCCAGCAGTGACTACGCCGGGACAGGGGCCTACGAGCAGTACTTC.

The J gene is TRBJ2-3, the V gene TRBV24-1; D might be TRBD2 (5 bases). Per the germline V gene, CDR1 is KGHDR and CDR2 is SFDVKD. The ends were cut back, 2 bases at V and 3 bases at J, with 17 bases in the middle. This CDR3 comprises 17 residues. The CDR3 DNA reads TGTGCCACCAGTGATTCGGATGTAGCGTCCAAGACAGATACGCAGTATTTT. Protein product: CATSDSDVASKTDTQYF.

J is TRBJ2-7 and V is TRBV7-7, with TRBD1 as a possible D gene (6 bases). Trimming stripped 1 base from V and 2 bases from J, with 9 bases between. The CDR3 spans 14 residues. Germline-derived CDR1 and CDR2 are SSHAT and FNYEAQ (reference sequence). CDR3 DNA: TGTGCCAGCAGCTTAGGTCCAGGGGCCTACGAGCAGTACTTC. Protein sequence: CASSLGPGAYEQYF.

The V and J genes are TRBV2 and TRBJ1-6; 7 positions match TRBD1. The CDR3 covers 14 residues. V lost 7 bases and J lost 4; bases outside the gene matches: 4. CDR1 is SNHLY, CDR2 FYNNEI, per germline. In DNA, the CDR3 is TGTGCCAGCAAGTGGGACAGTTATAATTCACCCCTCCACTTT. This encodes CASKWDSYNSPLHF.

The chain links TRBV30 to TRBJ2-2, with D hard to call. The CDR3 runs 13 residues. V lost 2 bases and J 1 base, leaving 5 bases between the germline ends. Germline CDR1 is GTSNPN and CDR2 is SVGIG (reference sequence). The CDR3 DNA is TGTGCCTGGAGTTCAGAGAACACCGGGGAGCTGTTTTTT. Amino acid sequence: CAWSSENTGELFF.

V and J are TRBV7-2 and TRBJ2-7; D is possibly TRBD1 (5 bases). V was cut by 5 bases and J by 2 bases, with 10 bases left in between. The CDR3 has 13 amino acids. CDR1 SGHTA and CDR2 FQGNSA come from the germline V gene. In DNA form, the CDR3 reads TGTGCCAGCAGCCCAGGGCGGCCCTACGAGCAGTACTTC. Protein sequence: CASSPGRPYEQYF.